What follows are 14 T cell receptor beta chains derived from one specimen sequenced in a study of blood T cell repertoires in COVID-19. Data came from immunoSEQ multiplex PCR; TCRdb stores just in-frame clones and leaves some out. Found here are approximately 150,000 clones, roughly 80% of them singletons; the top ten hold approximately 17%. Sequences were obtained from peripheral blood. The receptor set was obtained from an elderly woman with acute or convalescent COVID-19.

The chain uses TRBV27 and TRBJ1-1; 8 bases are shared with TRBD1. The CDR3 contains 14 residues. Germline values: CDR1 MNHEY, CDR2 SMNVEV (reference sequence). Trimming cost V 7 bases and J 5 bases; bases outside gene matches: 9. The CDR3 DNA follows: TGTGCCAGCACCTTCCGACAGGGGTGGACTGAAGCTTTCTTT. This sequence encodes CASTFRQGWTEAFF.

CDR3 nucleotides: TGTGCCAGCAGGCGGGACAGGGGTAATTCACCCCTCCACTTT. It codes for CASRRDRGNSPLHF. The rearrangement joins TRBV2 to TRBJ1-6; the match to TRBD1 covers 10 bases. CDR3 length: 14 residues. V shed 6 bases and J 6 bases; nucleotides not matched to a gene: 2. CDR1 SNHLY and CDR2 FYNNEI come from the germline V gene.

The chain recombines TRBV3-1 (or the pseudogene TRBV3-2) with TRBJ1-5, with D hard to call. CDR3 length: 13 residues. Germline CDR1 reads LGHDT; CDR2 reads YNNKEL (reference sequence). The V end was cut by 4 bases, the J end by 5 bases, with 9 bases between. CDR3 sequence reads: CASSPSSDQPQHF. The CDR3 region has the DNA TGTGCCAGCAGCCCCAGTTCCGATCAGCCCCAGCATTTT.

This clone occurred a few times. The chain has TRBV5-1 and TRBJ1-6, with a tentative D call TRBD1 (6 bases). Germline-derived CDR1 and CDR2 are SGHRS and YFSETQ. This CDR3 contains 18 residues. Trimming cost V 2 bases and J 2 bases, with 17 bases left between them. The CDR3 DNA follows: TGCGCCAGCAGCTTTGTCCCATTGGGGGCGGCCTATAATTCACCCCTCCACTTT. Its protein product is CASSFVPLGAAYNSPLHF.

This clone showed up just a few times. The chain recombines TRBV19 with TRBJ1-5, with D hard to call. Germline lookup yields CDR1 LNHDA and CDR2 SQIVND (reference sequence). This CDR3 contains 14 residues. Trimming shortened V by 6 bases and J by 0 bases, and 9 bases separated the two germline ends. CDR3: CASRKSNSNQPQHF. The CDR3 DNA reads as TGTGCCAGTAGGAAGAGCAATAGCAATCAGCCCCAGCATTTT. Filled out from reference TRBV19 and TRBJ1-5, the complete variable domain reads DGGITQSPKYLFRKEGQNVTLSCEQNLNHDAMYWYRQDPGQGLRLIYYSQIVNDFQKGDIAEGYSVSREKKESFPLTVTSAQKNPTAFYLCASRKSNSNQPQHFGDGTRLSIL.

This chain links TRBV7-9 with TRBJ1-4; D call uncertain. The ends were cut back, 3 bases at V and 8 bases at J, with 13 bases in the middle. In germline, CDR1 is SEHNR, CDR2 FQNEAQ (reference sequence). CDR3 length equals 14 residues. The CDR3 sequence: CASSFEGVREKLFF. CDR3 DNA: TGTGCCAGCAGCTTCGAGGGAGTGAGAGAAAAACTGTTTTTT.

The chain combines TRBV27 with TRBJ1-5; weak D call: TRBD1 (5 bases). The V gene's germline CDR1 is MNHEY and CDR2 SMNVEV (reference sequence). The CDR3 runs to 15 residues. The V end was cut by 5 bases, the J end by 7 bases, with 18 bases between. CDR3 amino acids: CASSLQFTGEQPQHF. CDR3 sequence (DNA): TGTGCCAGCAGTCTCCAATTCACAGGAGAGCAGCCCCAGCATTTT.

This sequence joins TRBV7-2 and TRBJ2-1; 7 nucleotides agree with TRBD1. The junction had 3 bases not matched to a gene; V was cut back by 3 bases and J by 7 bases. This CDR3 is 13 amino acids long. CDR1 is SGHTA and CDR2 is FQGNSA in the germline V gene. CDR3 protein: CASSFQGVNEQFF. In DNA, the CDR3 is TGTGCCAGCAGCTTCCAGGGGGTAAATGAGCAGTTCTTC. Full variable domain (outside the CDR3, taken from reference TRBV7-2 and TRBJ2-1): GAGVSQSPSNKVTEKGKDVELRCDPISGHTALYWYRQSLGQGLEFLIYFQGNSAPDKSGLPSDRFSAERTGGSVSTLTIQRTQQEDSAVYLCASSFQGVNEQFFGPGTRLTVL.

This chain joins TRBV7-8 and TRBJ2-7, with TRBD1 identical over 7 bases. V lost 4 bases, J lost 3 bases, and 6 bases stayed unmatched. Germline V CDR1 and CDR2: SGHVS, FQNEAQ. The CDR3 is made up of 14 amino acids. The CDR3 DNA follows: TGTGCCAGCAGCTCAAACAGGGGCCTCTACGAGCAGTACTTC. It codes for CASSSNRGLYEQYF.

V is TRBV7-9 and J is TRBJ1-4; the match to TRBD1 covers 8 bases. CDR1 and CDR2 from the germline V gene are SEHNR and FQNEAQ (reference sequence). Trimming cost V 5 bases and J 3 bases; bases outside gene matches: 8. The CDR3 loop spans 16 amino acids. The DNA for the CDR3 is TGTGCCAGCAGCGCAGCGACAGGGGCACCTAATGAAAAACTGTTTTTT. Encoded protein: CASSAATGAPNEKLFF.

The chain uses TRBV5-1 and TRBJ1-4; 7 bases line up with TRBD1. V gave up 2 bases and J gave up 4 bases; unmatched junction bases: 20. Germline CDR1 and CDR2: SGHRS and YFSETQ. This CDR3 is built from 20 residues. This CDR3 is CASSFFPTTGTLPINEKLFF. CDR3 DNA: TGCGCCAGCAGCTTTTTCCCTACGACAGGGACCCTCCCAATTAATGAAAAACTGTTTTTT.

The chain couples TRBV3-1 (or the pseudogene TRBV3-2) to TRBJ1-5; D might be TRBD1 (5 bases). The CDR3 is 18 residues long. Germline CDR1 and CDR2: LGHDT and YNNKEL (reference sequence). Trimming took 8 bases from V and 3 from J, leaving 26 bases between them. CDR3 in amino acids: CASGPRFPETDNNQPQHF. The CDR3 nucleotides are TGTGCCAGCGGTCCGCGATTCCCAGAGACAGACAACAATCAGCCCCAGCATTTT.

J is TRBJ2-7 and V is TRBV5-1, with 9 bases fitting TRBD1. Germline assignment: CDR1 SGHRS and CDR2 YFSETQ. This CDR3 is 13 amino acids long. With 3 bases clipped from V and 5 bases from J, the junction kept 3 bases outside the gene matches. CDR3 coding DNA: TGCGCCAGCAGCTCCCGGACAGGGGACGAGCAGTACTTC. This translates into CASSSRTGDEQYF.

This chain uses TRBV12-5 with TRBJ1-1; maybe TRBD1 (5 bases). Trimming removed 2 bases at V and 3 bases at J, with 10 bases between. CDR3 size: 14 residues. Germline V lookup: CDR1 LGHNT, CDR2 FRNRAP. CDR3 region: CASGLTQGDTEAFF. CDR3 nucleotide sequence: TGTGCTAGTGGTTTGACCCAGGGTGACACTGAAGCTTTCTTT.